This T cell receptor (beta chain) was recovered during a study of blood T cell repertoires in COVID-19. Whole-study context: The origin of the acute and convalescent COVID-19 samples was the United States, Italy and Spain. T cells, B-cell-depleted T cells, or PBMCs provided the cDNA or gDNA that served as material.

This clone was observed a few times. Assay used: immunoSEQ multiplex PCR; TCRdb lists only in-frame clones, some missing. Found here are around 290,000 clones, 85% to 90% of them singletons; the top ten hold around 2%. Looked up from germline, CDR1 is SGHTS and CDR2 is YDEGEE. V dropped 2 bases and J dropped 0 bases, with 11 bases sitting between them. The CDR3 runs to 15 residues. Adults between roughly 18 and 100 years of age took part from 20 to 25 US areas. Material for sequencing was PBMCs or T cells enriched from blood (not recorded which). J is TRBJ1-1 and V is TRBV5-8; possibly TRBD1 for D (5 bases). This TCR was recovered from a woman in her sixties in a cohort exposed to, infected with or recovered from COVID-19 (not recorded which). The CDR3 nucleotides read TGTGCCAGCAGCTTATTACAGGCCATGAACACTGAAGCTTTCTTT. Protein product: CASSLLQAMNTEAFF.